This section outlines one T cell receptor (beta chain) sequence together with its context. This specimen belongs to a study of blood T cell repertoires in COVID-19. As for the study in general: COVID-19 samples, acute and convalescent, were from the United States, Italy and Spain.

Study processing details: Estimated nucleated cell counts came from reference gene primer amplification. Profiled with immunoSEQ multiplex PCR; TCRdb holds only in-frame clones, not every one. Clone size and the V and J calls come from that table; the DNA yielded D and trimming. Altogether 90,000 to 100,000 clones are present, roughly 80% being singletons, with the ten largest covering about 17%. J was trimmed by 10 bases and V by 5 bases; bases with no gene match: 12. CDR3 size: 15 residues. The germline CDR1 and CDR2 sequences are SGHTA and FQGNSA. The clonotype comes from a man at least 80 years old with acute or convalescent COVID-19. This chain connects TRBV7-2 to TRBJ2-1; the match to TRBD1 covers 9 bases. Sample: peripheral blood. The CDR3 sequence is CASSPGTGTRGEQFF. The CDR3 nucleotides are TGTGCCAGCAGCCCCGGGACAGGGACACGAGGGGAGCAGTTCTTC.